Reported below is one T cell receptor beta chain. Antigen: not known. The CDR3 runs to 15 residues. V lost 2 bases and J lost 5; bases outside the gene matches: 5. Per the germline V gene, CDR1 is KGHSH and CDR2 is LQKENI. Primers for the PCR totalled 60 Vbeta and 13 Jbeta. Libraries were prepared by immunoSEQ multiplex PCR; TCRdb keeps only in-frame clonotypes and omits some of them. The sample has under 200,000 clones, roughly 82% seen once. The sample is drawn from a study of cytomegalovirus exposure and HLA in healthy donors. General study points: Later genetic work tied a missense DCLRE1C variant to beta-chain V and J trimming.

This chain connects TRBV18 to TRBJ1-1, with 10 nucleotides matching TRBD1. The sequencing sample was made of PBMCs. The clonotype originates from a woman between 45 and 65 years old in good health and CMV-seronegative. The CDR3 DNA reads as TGTGCCAGCTCACCAACCGGGACAGGGGTAACTGAAGCTTTCTTT. Its translation: CASSPTGTGVTEAFF.